The 23 T cell receptor beta chains below were found in one sample sequenced in a study of regulatory T cells in long-lasting Graves disease. Building the TCR beta libraries relied on iRepertoire HTBI primers, and CDR3 regions underwent Arm-PCR. MiXCR was run by TCRdb on the multiplex PCR reads, yielding one entry per CDR3 protein. The sample has around 450,000 distinct CDR3 sequences, about a fifth seen once. Time point defined: persistent/refractory GD, antithyroid drugs over 5 years with positive TRAb. After RNA was extracted from PBMCs, the TCR library was made from it. The sample consisted of peripheral blood mononuclear cells (PBMCs), taken when the disease was refractory, from a patient treated with antithyroid drugs. The receptor set was obtained from a female donor with Graves disease.

The genes are TRBV19 and TRBJ1-2; 10 nucleotides align to TRBD1. The CDR3 loop spans 14 amino acids. Germline V gene sequence: CDR1 LNHDA, CDR2 SQIVND (reference sequence). Trimming cost V 4 bases and J 3 bases; bases outside gene matches: 2. This CDR3 reads CASSRGTGDYGYTF. CDR3 DNA sequence: TGTGCCAGTAGTAGAGGGACAGGGGACTATGGCTACACCTTC.

Here the CDR3 reads CSADSGQGEFSPLHF. DNA for the CDR3: TGCAGTGCTGACAGTGGACAGGGGGAATTTTCACCCCTCCACTTT. This chain uses TRBV20-1 with TRBJ1-6; 10 bases are shared with TRBD1. Germline V gene data show CDR1 as DFQATT and CDR2 as SNEGSKA (reference sequence). Trimming took 5 bases from V and 9 from J; bases not matched to a gene: 10. The CDR3 consists of 15 residues.

The CDR3 loop reads CASSPPAYAGTGGRETQYF. DNA for the CDR3: TGTGCCAGCTCACCACCTGCTTACGCCGGGACAGGGGGCCGAGAGACCCAGTACTTC. V gene TRBV18 combines with J gene TRBJ2-5; 12 bases fit TRBD1. This CDR3 has 19 residues. Germline values: CDR1 KGHSH, CDR2 LQKENI. Trimming took 0 bases from V and 4 from J; bases not matched to a gene: 12.

This clonotype turned up a few times. This chain links TRBV20-1 with TRBJ1-6; no reliable D call. Trimming took off 3 bases at V and 8 bases at J, with 14 bases between the two ends. The CDR3 totals 14 residues. CDR1 is DFQATT and CDR2 is SNEGSKA in the germline V gene (reference sequence). CDR3 sequence: CSASPEGRDSPLHF. The CDR3 DNA reads TGCAGTGCTAGCCCTGAGGGCAGAGATTCACCCCTCCACTTT.

The rearrangement uses TRBV28 and TRBJ2-7; 13 positions agree with TRBD2. The CDR3 has 17 residues. CDR1 is MDHEN and CDR2 is SYDVKM in the germline V gene. Losses at the gene ends were 5 bases for V and 6 bases for J; bases not matched to a gene: 13. Here the CDR3 DNA reads TGTGCCAGCAGTGACTGGAAGTGGACTAGCGGGAGTCGCGAGCAGTACTTC. Its translation: CASSDWKWTSGSREQYF.

This clonotype turned up a few times. This chain uses TRBV19 with TRBJ2-5; TRBD1 matches 8 bases. The germline gives CDR1 LNHDA, CDR2 SQIVND (reference sequence). V lost 5 bases, J lost 4 bases, and 12 bases stayed unmatched. The CDR3 contains 16 residues. The CDR3 protein is CASSPYGQGRGETQYF. The CDR3 region has the DNA TGTGCCAGTAGTCCTTATGGACAGGGACGTGGAGAGACCCAGTACTTC.

This clonotype was counted at least ten times. V is TRBV5-5 and J is TRBJ1-1, with unresolved D. The CDR3 contains 14 residues. Trimming cost V 0 bases and J 7 bases, with 13 bases left between them. CDR1 is SGHKS and CDR2 is YYEKEE in the germline V gene (reference sequence). The CDR3 is CASSLVARQNEAFF. The CDR3 bases are TGTGCCAGCAGCTTGGTGGCAAGGCAAAATGAAGCTTTCTTT.

This clonotype has just one count. The chain carries TRBV7-3 and TRBJ2-1, with 10 bases fitting TRBD2. Trimming took 4 bases from V and 10 from J; bases not matched to a gene: 4. In germline, CDR1 is SGHTA, CDR2 FQGTGA. CDR3 length: 13 amino acids. CDR3 DNA sequence: TGTGCCAGCAGCTGGACTAGCGGTGAAGAGCAGTTCTTC. Translating gives CASSWTSGEEQFF.

This clonotype showed up many times. The chain recombines TRBV20-1 with TRBJ1-5, with D possibly TRBD1 on 5 matching bases. Germline V CDR1 and CDR2: DFQATT, SNEGSKA (reference sequence). The CDR3 is 15 amino acids. Between the trimmed V and J ends, which lost 3 bases and 6 bases, there was a span of 18 bases. CDR3 residues: CSARRGEGLGQPQHF. The CDR3 bases are TGCAGTGCTAGGCGCGGTGAGGGGCTGGGTCAGCCCCAGCATTTT.

CDR3 DNA: TGTGCCAGCACCCCCGGAGGACTAGCGGGAGGGGATACGCAGTATTTT. Protein sequence: CASTPGGLAGGDTQYF. The rearrangement links TRBV28 to TRBJ2-3, with 15 nucleotides matching TRBD2. Germline CDR1 and CDR2: MDHEN and SYDVKM. The CDR3 has 16 residues. J was trimmed by 6 bases and V by 7 bases; bases with no gene match: 8.

V usage is TRBV6-1 and J usage is TRBJ2-7; TRBD2 agrees at 7 bases. The ends lost 7 bases at V and 4 bases at J; junction bases unmatched: 16. The CDR3 totals 16 residues. The germline V gene encodes CDR1 MNHNS and CDR2 SASEGT. In DNA form, the CDR3 reads TGTGCCAGCACCCGAGGACTAGATCGAGGCCGATACGAGCAGTACTTC. Encoded protein: CASTRGLDRGRYEQYF.

This clonotype was seen at least ten times. The rearrangement links TRBV6-5 to TRBJ1-6; D uncertain. V dropped 4 bases and J dropped 7 bases, with 14 bases sitting between them. The CDR3 consists of 15 residues. CDR1 MNHEY and CDR2 SVGAGI come from the germline V gene. As DNA, the CDR3 is TGTGCCAGCAGTTTTCAGGATTCATCCAATTCACCCCTCCACTTT. Residues: CASSFQDSSNSPLHF.

This clonotype was found a few times. The chain links TRBV19 to TRBJ2-5; D remains unclear. CDR3 length: 13 amino acids. Germline V lookup: CDR1 LNHDA, CDR2 SQIVND (reference sequence). Trimming removed 6 bases at V and 1 base at J, with 9 bases between. CDR3 DNA: TGTGCCAGTAGCTCGCAGCGCCAAGAGACCCAGTACTTC. Its translation is CASSSQRQETQYF.

This chain joins TRBV6-1 and TRBJ1-6, with D possibly TRBD1 on 6 matching bases. Germline CDR1 reads MNHNS; CDR2 reads SASEGT. V was cut by 6 bases and J by 0 bases, with 18 bases left in between. CDR3 size: 18 residues. The CDR3 spells CASSPGGGLSSYNSPLHF. CDR3 nucleotides: TGTGCCAGCAGCCCCGGAGGGGGATTAAGCTCCTATAATTCACCCCTCCACTTT.

This clonotype was seen repeatedly, ten times or more. The chain links TRBV28 to TRBJ1-4; D may be TRBD1 (5 bases). This CDR3 has 18 amino acids. The germline gives CDR1 MDHEN, CDR2 SYDVKM. V was clipped by 4 bases and J by 3 bases, with 21 bases between them. In DNA form, the CDR3 reads TGTGCCAGCAGTTACCTATCCTCTTATCAGGGAGCTAATGAAAAACTGTTTTTT. Protein: CASSYLSSYQGANEKLFF.

This clonotype appeared a few times. V and J are TRBV11-2 and TRBJ2-5; D remains ambiguous. The CDR3 is 15 residues long. V shed 8 bases and J shed 2 bases, with 18 bases lying between them. The germline V gene has CDR1 SGHAT and CDR2 FQNNGV. CDR3 residues: CASPPPTDRQETQYF. The CDR3 DNA reads as TGTGCCAGCCCACCACCAACGGACCGACAAGAGACCCAGTACTTC.

This clonotype occurred many times. The chain joins TRBV11-3 to TRBJ2-5; TRBD1 is a possible D gene (6 bases). The J call may be incorrect, as the DNA end agrees better with TRBJ2-4. In germline, CDR1 is SGHNT, CDR2 YENEEA. This CDR3 is 17 amino acids long. CDR3 in amino acids: CASSPNHLGTPRDIQYF. The CDR3 coding sequence is TGTGCCAGCAGCCCAAACCACCTCGGGACACCTAGGGACATTCAGTACTTC.

With respect to this clonotype: A much larger clone is a single base away; this may be a read error. The chain recombines TRBV28 with TRBJ2-7; D is perhaps TRBD1 or TRBD2 (6 bases each). CDR1 is MDHEN, CDR2 SYDVKM, per germline. The CDR3 contains 14 residues. In nucleotides, the CDR3 is TGTGCCAACAGTTTATCAGGGGCGGGGACCGAGCAGTACTTC. Protein product: CANSLSGAGTEQYF.

Ten or more counts support this clonotype. Relative to the germline gene, one junction end is altered; a read error may explain this. This chain joins TRBV24-1 and TRBJ2-7; 9 positions agree with TRBD1. Germline CDR1 is KGHDR and CDR2 is SFDVKD. The CDR3 is 13 amino acids. CDR3 bases: TGCGCCACCTCGGGGACAGGGACCTACGAGCAGTACTTC. This translates into CATSGTGTYEQYF.

This clonotype was found many times. This rearrangement joins TRBV7-9 to TRBJ2-5; D not certain. The CDR3 extends over 13 amino acids. Trimming cost V 2 bases and J 2 bases, with 6 bases left between them. The V gene's germline CDR1 is SEHNR and CDR2 FQNEAQ (reference sequence). CDR3 loop: CASSLSLQETQYF. CDR3 coding DNA: TGTGCCAGCAGCTTATCCTTACAAGAGACCCAGTACTTC. Full variable domain (missing parts from reference TRBV7-9 and TRBJ2-5): DTGVSQNPRHKITKRGQNVTFRCDPISEHNRLYWYRQTLGQGPEFLTYFQNEAQLEKSRLLSDRFSAERPKGSFSTLEIQRTEQGDSAMYLCASSLSLQETQYFGPGTRLLVL.

This clonotype has at least ten counts. The CDR3 DNA reads as TGCAGTGCCCCTGAGGGGGGCCAGCCCCAGCATTTT. Protein sequence: CSAPEGGQPQHF. This chain joins TRBV20-1 and TRBJ1-5; a possible D gene is TRBD1 (6 bases). The V gene's germline CDR1 is DFQATT and CDR2 SNEGSKA (reference sequence). CDR3 size: 12 residues. The V and J ends lost 6 bases and 7 bases respectively, with 13 bases between them.

This clonotype has only a few counts. This chain uses TRBV6-4 with TRBJ1-5; D ambiguous. The CDR3 totals 15 residues. Germline V gene data show CDR1 as MRHNA and CDR2 as SNTAGT. V was shortened by 1 base and J by 2 bases, with 9 bases between the two germline ends. CDR3 coding DNA: TGTGCCAGCAGTGACTGGAGGGTTTGCAATCAGCCCCAGCATTTT. Its protein product is CASSDWRVCNQPQHF.

The chain employs TRBV19 and TRBJ2-7; 10 nucleotides match TRBD2. The CDR3 loop spans 16 amino acids. The germline gives CDR1 LNHDA, CDR2 SQIVND (reference sequence). J lost 2 bases, V lost 6 bases, and 10 bases had no gene match. In nucleotides, the CDR3 is TGTGCCAGTAGCCCATGGTCTAGCGGGAGCACCTACGAGCAGTACTTC. Residues: CASSPWSSGSTYEQYF.